What follows are 28 T cell receptor beta chains derived from one specimen sequenced in a study of human T cells and chemical hapten exposure. Documented time point: pre-sensitization, week 0. Treatment: therapeutic diphenylcyclopropenone sensitization with weekly scalp DPC. TCRdb called the RACE reads again in MiXCR, with one record for every CDR3 protein. This table holds a few hundred thousand distinct CDR3 sequences, 5.5% found once. Sequencing used whole blood, obtained in connection with sensitization to the hapten diphenylcyclopropenone (DPC). The receptors originated from a woman between 18 and 29 years old with alopecia areata. Some clones in this sample may be carry-over from other donors' samples.

This clonotype has more than one count but fewer than ten. V is TRBV7-9 and J is TRBJ1-2; possibly TRBD1 for D (5 bases). The germline V and J ends were trimmed by 9 bases and 4 bases, with 18 bases remaining between them. Germline-derived CDR1 and CDR2 are SEHNR and FQNEAQ (reference sequence). This CDR3 comprises 14 residues. DNA of the CDR3: TGTGCCAGTACCCCCGGAGGGACCCTCTATGGCTACACCTTC. Translating it yields CASTPGGTLYGYTF.

This clonotype has a handful of counts. The rearrangement links TRBV6-2 or TRBV6-3 to TRBJ2-5; D possibly corresponds to TRBD1 (5 bases). V was shortened by 2 bases and J by 1 base, with 8 bases between the two germline ends. Germline-derived CDR1 and CDR2 are MNHEY and SVGEGT. The CDR3 covers 14 residues. The CDR3: CASSYRTIQETQYF. In nucleotides, the CDR3 is TGTGCCAGCAGTTACCGGACAATCCAAGAGACCCAGTACTTC.

This clonotype was detected ten times or more. The chain employs TRBV28 and TRBJ2-7, with TRBD1 identical over 10 bases. The CDR3 has 14 amino acids. Germline V gene data show CDR1 as MDHEN and CDR2 as SYDVKM. V shed 6 bases and J 4 bases; nucleotides not matched to a gene: 6. Here the CDR3 DNA reads TGTGCCAGCAGGGACCCGGGACAGGGGTACGAGCAGTACTTC. Translated, it gives CASRDPGQGYEQYF. The full variable domain, with the rest looked up from reference TRBV28 and TRBJ2-7, is DVKVTQSSRYLVKRTGEKVFLECVQDMDHENMFWYRQDPGLGLRLIYFSYDVKMKEKGDIPEGYSVSREKKERFSLILESASTNQTSMYLCASRDPGQGYEQYFGPGTRLTVT.

This clonotype was detected many times. V gene TRBV5-8 combines with J gene TRBJ1-5; 8 nucleotides align to TRBD1. The CDR3 loop spans 14 amino acids. V lost 3 bases to trimming and J lost 7 bases; unmatched junction nucleotides: 6. Per the germline V gene, CDR1 is SGHTS and CDR2 is YDEGEE. The CDR3 bases are TGTGCCAGCAGCTGGACAGGGAGTATCCAGCCCCAGCATTTT. It translates to CASSWTGSIQPQHF.

This clonotype was counted between two and nine times. The chain combines TRBV5-1 with TRBJ2-5, with unresolved D. Trimming took off 2 bases at V and 3 bases at J, with 5 bases between the two ends. CDR3 length equals 12 residues. Germline lookup yields CDR1 SGHRS and CDR2 YFSETQ. The CDR3 protein is CASSFYEETQYF. CDR3 nucleotide sequence: TGCGCCAGCAGCTTTTACGAAGAGACCCAGTACTTC.

This clonotype was counted only a few times. This chain's CDR3 is CASQPGPTQETQYF. The CDR3 DNA reads TGTGCCAGCCAACCGGGCCCAACCCAAGAGACCCAGTACTTC. The V call is TRBV18, the J call TRBJ2-5; no firm D call. Trimming cost V 8 bases and J 1 base, with 14 bases left between them. CDR3 length: 14 residues. CDR1 is KGHSH, CDR2 LQKENI, per germline.

This clonotype was counted many times. V gene TRBV6-1 combines with J gene TRBJ2-3; D is possibly TRBD1 (5 bases). Germline assignment: CDR1 MNHNS and CDR2 SASEGT. CDR3 size: 14 residues. V lost 1 base and J lost 1, with 6 bases in between. The CDR3 sequence is CASSEGGRTDTQYF. The CDR3 DNA is TGTGCCAGCAGTGAAGGGGGCCGCACAGATACGCAGTATTTT.

This chain joins TRBV29-1 and TRBJ2-3; no clear D. V was trimmed by 1 base and J by 2 bases, leaving 16 bases between them. Per germline, CDR1 SQVTM and CDR2 ANQGSEA. The CDR3 contains 16 residues. The CDR3 coding sequence is TGCAGCGTTGAAGTTATGAGACTTACTAACACAGATACGCAGTATTTT. Protein: CSVEVMRLTNTDTQYF.

This clonotype came up many times. This chain uses TRBV4-3 with TRBJ2-7, with 10 bases matching TRBD2. Looked up from germline, CDR1 is LGHNA and CDR2 is YSLEER. This CDR3 comprises 15 residues. The junction had 3 bases not matched to a gene; V was cut back by 0 bases and J by 4 bases. CDR3 coding DNA: TGCGCCAGCAGCCAAGACCCTAGCGGGGGATACGAGCAGTACTTC. It specifies CASSQDPSGGYEQYF.

The chain combines TRBV6-5 with TRBJ2-4, with 7 positions matching TRBD1. Germline-derived CDR1 and CDR2 are MNHEY and SVGAGI. The CDR3 has 14 amino acids. The V and J ends lost 4 bases and 5 bases, in that order; junction bases with no gene match: 5. The CDR3 bases are TGTGCCAGCAGTTTCGACAGGGCCCAAAACATTCAGTACTTC. Amino acids: CASSFDRAQNIQYF.

This clonotype has a handful of counts. This sequence joins TRBV6-2 or TRBV6-3 and TRBJ1-2; no reliable D call. The CDR3 covers 10 residues. The V gene's germline CDR1 is MNHEY and CDR2 SVGEGT. The ends were cut back, 10 bases at V and 5 bases at J, with 8 bases in the middle. CDR3 sequence reads: CATWEYGYTF. CDR3 DNA sequence: TGTGCCACCTGGGAGTATGGCTACACCTTC.

This clonotype was seen repeatedly, ten times or more. The V call is TRBV12-3 or TRBV12-4, the J call TRBJ2-1, with 7 bases aligning to TRBD2. This CDR3 region has 12 residues. J was trimmed by 7 bases and V by 11 bases; bases with no gene match: 8. CDR3 DNA sequence: TGTGCCTCTCGGGGGGTCAGAAATGAGCAGTTCTTC. It specifies CASRGVRNEQFF.

The table lists this clonotype with a few counts. The rearrangement uses TRBV4-3 and TRBJ1-4; D gene uncertain. Trimming pared 0 bases from V and 0 bases from J, leaving 8 bases between. This CDR3 spans 16 amino acids. Germline CDR1 reads LGHNA; CDR2 reads YSLEER. CDR3 amino acids: CASSQELTATNEKLFF. CDR3 nucleotides: TGCGCCAGCAGCCAAGAACTTACTGCAACTAATGAAAAACTGTTTTTT.

This clonotype was seen a few times. The J gene is TRBJ2-1, the V gene TRBV9, with a possible D match to TRBD1 (5 bases). The germline gives CDR1 SGDLS, CDR2 YYNGEE. V lost 6 bases to trimming and J lost 8 bases, with 6 bases between them. The CDR3 loop spans 10 amino acids. The CDR3: CASIGDEQFF. In nucleotides, the CDR3 is TGTGCCAGCATAGGGGATGAGCAGTTCTTC. The full variable domain, its missing parts supplied by reference TRBV9 and TRBJ2-1, is DSGVTQTPKHLITATGQRVTLRCSPRSGDLSVYWYQQSLDQGLQFLIQYYNGEERAKGNILERFSAQQFPDLHSELNLSSLELGDSALYFCASIGDEQFFGPGTRLTVL.

This clonotype showed up just a few times. The chain couples TRBV19 to TRBJ1-2; no definite D call. The CDR3 totals 12 residues. Between the trimmed V and J ends, which lost 3 bases and 7 bases, there was a span of 9 bases. From germline, CDR1 is LNHDA and CDR2 SQIVND (reference sequence). Here the CDR3 reads CASSIARVGYTF. The CDR3 nucleotides are TGTGCCAGTAGTATCGCACGGGTTGGCTACACCTTC. Combining the CDR3 with reference TRBV19 and TRBJ1-2 gives the whole variable domain DGGITQSPKYLFRKEGQNVTLSCEQNLNHDAMYWYRQDPGQGLRLIYYSQIVNDFQKGDIAEGYSVSREKKESFPLTVTSAQKNPTAFYLCASSIARVGYTFGSGTRLTVV.

With regard to this clonotype: With a much larger clone just one base away, this may be a read error. CDR3 nucleotide sequence: TGTGCCAGCTCAACAAGTCAAAGCTCCTACGAGCAGTACTTC. Translation: CASSTSQSSYEQYF. The rearrangement links TRBV18 to TRBJ2-7; no clear D. CDR1 is KGHSH, CDR2 LQKENI, per germline. CDR3 length: 14 residues. Between the trimmed V and J ends, which lost 5 bases and 0 bases, there was a span of 11 bases. Filled out from reference TRBV18 and TRBJ2-7, the complete variable domain reads NAGVMQNPRHLVRRRGQEARLRCSPMKGHSHVYWYRQLPEEGLKFMVYLQKENIIDESGMPKERFSAEFPKEGPSILRIQQVVRGDSAAYFCASSTSQSSYEQYFGPGTRLTVT.

This clonotype appeared many times. The chain combines TRBV20-1 with TRBJ1-1; D is uncertain. The CDR3 covers 15 residues. Trimming pared 0 bases from V and 1 base from J, leaving 12 bases between. Germline-derived CDR1 and CDR2 are DFQATT and SNEGSKA (reference sequence). DNA of the CDR3: TGCAGTGCTAGAGATCCCCTGGCAGAGAACACTGAAGCTTTCTTT. It translates to CSARDPLAENTEAFF.

A few counts support this clonotype. This sequence joins TRBV12-2 and TRBJ2-5. TRBV12-2 is listed as a pseudogene. This CDR3 region has 16 residues. The CDR3 nucleotides read TGTGCAAGTCGCTTAGCGGGCCAGGAATTCCAAGAGACCCAGTACTTC. This encodes CASRLAGQEFQETQYF.

The V and J genes are TRBV9 and TRBJ2-7; perhaps TRBD1 as D (5 bases). Germline CDR1 reads SGDLS; CDR2 reads YYNGEE. The CDR3 sequence is 15 residues long. V gave up 0 bases and J gave up 1 base, with 11 bases separating them. The CDR3 here is CASSVEGEGSYEQYF. The CDR3, as DNA: TGTGCCAGCAGCGTAGAAGGGGAAGGGTCCTACGAGCAGTACTTC.

This clonotype was observed many times. This chain links TRBV29-1 with TRBJ1-2; 7 bases line up with TRBD1. Trimming took 1 base from V and 13 from J; bases not matched to a gene: 6. Germline V CDR1 and CDR2: SQVTM, ANQGSEA. The CDR3 totals 11 residues. CDR3: CSVEGQGVCTF. CDR3 nucleotides: TGCAGCGTTGAAGGGCAGGGGGTGTGCACCTTC.

This clonotype has a count of ten or more. The genes are TRBV6-4 and TRBJ2-6; D gene uncertain. The CDR3 is 16 amino acids. The V end was cut by 0 bases, the J end by 0 bases, with 6 bases between. Germline V gene lookup returns CDR1 MRHNA and CDR2 SNTAGT. CDR3 sequence: CASSDSKGSGANVLTF. CDR3 nucleotides: TGTGCCAGCAGTGACTCGAAGGGCTCTGGGGCCAACGTCCTGACTTTC.

This clonotype was seen a few times. The rearrangement uses TRBV2 and TRBJ2-1; D remains unclear. The CDR3 runs 12 residues. Trimming took 0 bases from V and 8 from J, leaving 5 bases between them. CDR1 is SNHLY, CDR2 FYNNEI, per germline. The CDR3 is CASSEAWDEQFF. CDR3 coding DNA: TGTGCCAGCAGTGAAGCGTGGGATGAGCAGTTCTTC.

In its sample, this clonotype was seen a few times. The gene calls are TRBV6-2 or TRBV6-3 and TRBJ2-7, with 7 bases fitting TRBD2. Trimming took 2 bases from V and 5 from J; bases not matched to a gene: 9. The germline V gene encodes CDR1 MNHEY and CDR2 SVGEGT. The CDR3 is 15 amino acids. The CDR3 nucleotides read TGTGCCAGCAGTTACGACTGGCGGGGGAGCAACGAGCAGTACTTC. Encoded protein: CASSYDWRGSNEQYF.

This clonotype appeared a few times. The rearrangement links TRBV4-3 to TRBJ2-1; 8 bases match TRBD1. V trimming: 0 bases; J trimming: 3 bases; junction bases outside the gene matches: 4. In germline, CDR1 is LGHNA, CDR2 YSLEER. This CDR3 is 16 amino acids long. Here the CDR3 DNA reads TGCGCCAGCAGCCAAGATCAGGGGGCTATCTACAATGAGCAGTTCTTC. It yields the protein CASSQDQGAIYNEQFF.

This chain joins TRBV28 and TRBJ2-7; D assignment may be TRBD1 or TRBD2 (5 bases each). This CDR3 spans 15 amino acids. Trimming stripped 3 bases from V and 3 bases from J, with 15 bases between. Germline V gene data show CDR1 as MDHEN and CDR2 as SYDVKM. DNA of the CDR3: TGTGCCAGCAGTTTGGGACGACAGTCATACTACGAGCAGTACTTC. This encodes CASSLGRQSYYEQYF.

This clonotype was seen repeatedly, ten times or more. V gene TRBV6-6 combines with J gene TRBJ2-1; 12 bases agree with TRBD1. Trimming cost V 5 bases and J 9 bases; bases outside gene matches: 11. Germline V gene data show CDR1 as MNHNY and CDR2 as SVGAGI (reference sequence). The CDR3 has 16 amino acids. The CDR3 DNA reads as TGTGCCAGCAGTCCGAACCGGGACAGGGGGCACAGTGAGCAGTTCTTC. Encoded protein: CASSPNRDRGHSEQFF.

The sample holds a few counts of this clonotype. The chain links TRBV4-3 to TRBJ1-5; D not resolved. This CDR3 is 13 amino acids long. CDR1 and CDR2 from the germline V gene are LGHNA and YSLEER. Trimming left V 3 bases short and J 5 bases short, with 8 bases between. The CDR3 region has the DNA TGCGCCAGCAGCCAGGGGTTGGATCAGCCCCAGCATTTT. It specifies CASSQGLDQPQHF.

In its sample, this clonotype was seen a few times. The V call is TRBV12-3 or TRBV12-4, the J call TRBJ2-5; possibly TRBD2 for D (7 bases). Trimming left V 0 bases short and J 5 bases short, with 13 bases between. This CDR3 has 15 amino acids. The CDR3 region is CASSLARGHGETQYF. CDR3 DNA sequence: TGTGCCAGCAGTTTAGCGCGGGGGCACGGGGAGACCCAGTACTTC.